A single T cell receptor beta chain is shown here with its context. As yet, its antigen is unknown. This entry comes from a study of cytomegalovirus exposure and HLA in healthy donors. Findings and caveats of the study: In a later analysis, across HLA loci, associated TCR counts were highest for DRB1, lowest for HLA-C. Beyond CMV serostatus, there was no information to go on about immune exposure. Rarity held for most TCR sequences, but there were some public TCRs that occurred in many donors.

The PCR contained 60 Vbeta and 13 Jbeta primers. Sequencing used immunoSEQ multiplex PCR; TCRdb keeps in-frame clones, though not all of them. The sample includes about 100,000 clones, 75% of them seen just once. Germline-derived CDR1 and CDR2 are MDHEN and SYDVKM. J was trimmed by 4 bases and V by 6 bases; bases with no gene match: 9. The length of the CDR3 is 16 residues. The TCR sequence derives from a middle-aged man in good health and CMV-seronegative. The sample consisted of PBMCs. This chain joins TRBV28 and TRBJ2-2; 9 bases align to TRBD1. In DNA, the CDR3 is TGTGCCAGCAGCCAAACAGGGGGCCCGATCACCGGGGAGCTGTTTTTT. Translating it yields CASSQTGGPITGELFF.